A selection of T cell receptor beta chains follows, all from one sample in a study of cytotoxic CD8 clonotypes in ibrutinib-treated CLL. Some clones are missing from TCRdb's copy, which holds only in-frame ones; the method was immunoSEQ multiplex PCR. The repertoire consists of over 45,000 clones, with 54% occurring once and the leading ten covering about 24%. Source: PBMCs, taken at disease progression, from a patient treated with ibrutinib. The receptors were gathered from a human donor with chronic lymphocytic leukemia. Both conserved end residues are part of each CDR3. Fields, in order: D gene, J gene, clone size, V gene, CDR3 DNA, CDR3 protein. The D gene is left open where the match is weak. Clone sizes are given selectively: once, few, many, or a class where the clone is expanded.

D: TRBD2; J: TRBJ2-7; size: NA; V: TRBV7-2; DNA: TGTGCCAGCAGCGACCGCGCTAGCGGGGTAGCCTACGAGCAGTACTTC; CDR3: CASSDRASGVAYEQYF
D: TRBD2; J: TRBJ2-5; size: few; V: TRBV14; DNA: TGTGCCAGCAGCCAAGCCGGGGGGGAGACCCAGTACTTC; CDR3: CASSQAGGETQYF
D: NA; J: TRBJ1-1; size: NA; V: TRBV4-3; DNA: TGCGCCAGCAGCCAGAGGGACGTGACTGAAGCTTTCTTT; CDR3: CASSQRDVTEAFF
D: NA; J: TRBJ1-1; size: few; V: TRBV7-9; DNA: TGTGCCAGCAGCTTAGCGGGGGTTTCGTACACTGAAGCTTTCTTT; CDR3: CASSLAGVSYTEAFF
D: NA; J: TRBJ2-7; size: NA; V: TRBV6-5; DNA: TGTGCCAGCAGTTACTCCACAGGAGGTCACGAGCAGTACTTC; CDR3: CASSYSTGGHEQYF
D: TRBD2; J: TRBJ2-7; size: once; V: TRBV4-2; DNA: TGTGCCAGCAGCCAAGAACTAGCGGTTATCTACGAGCAGTACTTC; CDR3: CASSQELAVIYEQYF
D: TRBD1; J: TRBJ2-1; size: NA; V: TRBV27; DNA: TGTGCCAGCAGTTTAATCAGGGGGTCTTTATACAATGAGCAGTTCTTC; CDR3: CASSLIRGSLYNEQFF
D: NA; J: TRBJ1-2; size: once; V: TRBV19; DNA: TGTGCCAGTAGTATCATTCCGGGAAGCTATGGCTACACCTTC; CDR3: CASSIIPGSYGYTF
D: NA; J: TRBJ2-1; size: once; V: TRBV6-5; DNA: TGTGCCAGCAGTTACTCGTTCTTGTCCTATGAGCAGTTCTTC; CDR3: CASSYSFLSYEQFF
D: TRBD1; J: TRBJ2-5; size: NA; V: TRBV19; DNA: TGTGCCAGTAGTATTATGGGACAGAACCAAGAGACCCAGTACTTC; CDR3: CASSIMGQNQETQYF
D: NA; J: TRBJ2-5; size: NA; V: TRBV5-1; DNA: TGCGCCAGCAGCTCTGGAGAGACCCAGTACTTC; CDR3: CASSSGETQYF
D: TRBD1; J: TRBJ1-3; size: NA; V: TRBV5-6; DNA: TGTGCCAGCAGCGGAACAGGGGTCGGAAACACCATATATTTT; CDR3: CASSGTGVGNTIYF
D: TRBD1; J: TRBJ2-7; size: NA; V: TRBV7-2; DNA: TGTGCCAGCAGCCTACGGGACAGCTCCTACGAGCAGTACTTC; CDR3: CASSLRDSSYEQYF
D: NA; J: TRBJ1-4; size: NA; V: TRBV7-7; DNA: TGTGCTAGCAGCGCTCACACAACTAATGAAAAACTGTTTTTT; CDR3: CASSAHTTNEKLFF
D: NA; J: TRBJ2-1; size: few; V: TRBV5-1; DNA: TGCGCCAGCAGTCCGGGCGGGTACTCCTACAATGAGCAGTTCTTC; CDR3: CASSPGGYSYNEQFF
D: NA; J: TRBJ1-1; size: NA; V: TRBV4-1; DNA: TGCGCCAGCAGCCAGGGGGTGAACACTGAAGCTTTCTTT; CDR3: CASSQGVNTEAFF
D: NA; J: TRBJ2-7; size: few; V: TRBV25-1; DNA: TGTGCCAGCAGTGGGCAGGGGGGGCACGAGCAGTACTTC; CDR3: CASSGQGGHEQYF
D: TRBD2; J: TRBJ2-1; size: few; V: TRBV10-2; DNA: TGCGCCAGCAGTGAATCCCTTAGCGGGAGGGCCCGCGATGAGCAGTTCTTC; CDR3: CASSESLSGRARDEQFF
D: NA; J: TRBJ1-1; size: NA; V: TRBV6-4; DNA: TGTGCCAGCAGCTACAATCCCGCCACTGAAGCTTTCTTT; CDR3: CASSYNPATEAFF
D: NA; J: TRBJ2-2; size: many; V: TRBV5-6; DNA: TGTGCCAGCAGCTTGGCCGGCAGGGGTTATACCGGGGAGCTGTTTTTT; CDR3: CASSLAGRGYTGELFF
D: TRBD1; J: TRBJ1-5; size: NA; V: TRBV6-6; DNA: TGTGCCAGCACTGGGACAGTTAGCAATCAGCCCCAGCATTTT; CDR3: CASTGTVSNQPQHF
D: TRBD1; J: TRBJ2-7; size: NA; V: TRBV19; DNA: TGTGCCAGTAGTACTTCCGGGACAGGGGCGAAAGCGGAGTACTTC; CDR3: CASSTSGTGAKAEYF
D: NA; J: TRBJ1-2; size: few; V: TRBV19; DNA: TGTGCCAGTAGTAATAAGGTTACCCTCTACACCTTC; CDR3: CASSNKVTLYTF
D: TRBD1; J: TRBJ2-1; size: NA; V: TRBV9; DNA: TGTGCCAGCAGCCCCCCCAGAGGGACAGCGTACAATGAGCAGTTCTTC; CDR3: CASSPPRGTAYNEQFF
D: NA; J: TRBJ1-4; size: few; V: TRBV7-3; DNA: TGTGCCAGCAGCCGCGTCGGAGGGGATGAAAAACTGTTTTTT; CDR3: CASSRVGGDEKLFF
D: TRBD2; J: TRBJ2-1; size: NA; V: TRBV9; DNA: TGTGCCAGCAGCGGACTAGCGGGAGAAAATGAGCAGTTCTTC; CDR3: CASSGLAGENEQFF
D: NA; J: TRBJ1-2; size: NA; V: TRBV6-5; DNA: TGTGCCAGCAGTTACACCGGTGGGATCAACTATGGCTACACCTTC; CDR3: CASSYTGGINYGYTF
D: TRBD1; J: TRBJ2-7; size: NA; V: TRBV5-8; DNA: TGTGCCAGCAGCTTTCACGGACAGGGTGTCTACGAGCAGTACTTC; CDR3: CASSFHGQGVYEQYF
D: NA; J: TRBJ1-2; size: NA; V: TRBV28; DNA: TGTGCCAGCAGTTTCAGGCAGGGCGGGCTGGCGACCTTC; CDR3: CASSFRQGGLATF
D: TRBD2; J: TRBJ2-3; size: NA; V: TRBV5-4; DNA: TGTGCCAGCAGCTTAGCGGGGACTGATACGCAGTATTTT; CDR3: CASSLAGTDTQYF
D: TRBD1; J: TRBJ1-2; size: NA; V: TRBV4-1; DNA: TGCGCCAGCAGCCAAGAAGAAGGACAGGCTTACTCCTATGGCTACACCTTC; CDR3: CASSQEEGQAYSYGYTF
D: NA; J: TRBJ2-3; size: NA; V: TRBV6-5; DNA: TGTGCCAGCAGTTACTTTGGCGCGACCAGCACAGATACGCAGTATTTT; CDR3: CASSYFGATSTDTQYF
D: TRBD2; J: TRBJ2-2; size: NA; V: TRBV11-2; DNA: TGTGCCAGCAGCTCTAGCGGGACGAACACCGGGGAGCTGTTTTTT; CDR3: CASSSSGTNTGELFF
D: NA; J: TRBJ2-3; size: NA; V: TRBV11-2; DNA: TGTGCCAGCAGCTTACTGGTGCGGGCAGATACGCAGTATTTT; CDR3: CASSLLVRADTQYF
D: NA; J: TRBJ2-5; size: NA; V: TRBV30; DNA: TGTGCCTGGAGTGCCACCTGGGTCGGGACCCAGTACTTC; CDR3: CAWSATWVGTQYF
D: TRBD2; J: TRBJ2-1; size: NA; V: TRBV7-9; DNA: TGTGCCAGCGATCCCCCAGTGGGGACTAGCGGATACAATGAGCAGTTCTTC; CDR3: CASDPPVGTSGYNEQFF
D: NA; J: TRBJ1-2; size: once; V: TRBV9; DNA: TGTGCCAGCAGCCCACAATCGGGGATCTATGGCTACACCTTC; CDR3: CASSPQSGIYGYTF
D: NA; J: TRBJ2-7; size: NA; V: TRBV4-3; DNA: TGCGCCAGCAGCCAAGAACTTTCGGTCTTATCAGGGGCCCGCAGCTACGAGCAGTACTTC; CDR3: CASSQELSVLSGARSYEQYF
D: NA; J: TRBJ2-7; size: NA; V: TRBV5-1; DNA: TGCGCCAGCAGCTTGGGGATCGGTTCCTACGAGCAGTACTTC; CDR3: CASSLGIGSYEQYF
D: NA; J: TRBJ2-1; size: NA; V: TRBV29-1; DNA: TGCAGCGTTAAGCAAGGGGGGGGGCTTAATGAGCAGTTCTTC; CDR3: CSVKQGGGLNEQFF
D: NA; J: TRBJ2-3; size: NA; V: TRBV7-9; DNA: TGTGCCGGGGGTGGGACAGATACGCAGTATTTT; CDR3: CAGGGTDTQYF
D: NA; J: TRBJ1-5; size: few; V: TRBV5-1; DNA: TGCGCCAGCAGCTTGGACCGTTATCAGCCCCAGCATTTT; CDR3: CASSLDRYQPQHF
D: NA; J: TRBJ1-1; size: NA; V: TRBV28; DNA: TGTGCCAGCAGTTTAAGGCCAACGAGGAACACTGAAGCTTTCTTT; CDR3: CASSLRPTRNTEAFF
D: NA; J: TRBJ2-7; size: NA; V: TRBV11-2; DNA: TGTGCCAGCAGCATCCAGGGTGAGCAGTACTTC; CDR3: CASSIQGEQYF
D: TRBD2; J: TRBJ2-5; size: NA; V: TRBV5-1; DNA: TGCGCCAGCAGCTTGGAGTCGGGACTAGCGGGGGGAGAGACCCAGTACTTC; CDR3: CASSLESGLAGGETQYF
D: TRBD1; J: TRBJ1-1; size: NA; V: TRBV29-1; DNA: TGCAGCGCCTATTCCGGGACAGGGCGGAACACTGAAGCTTTCTTT; CDR3: CSAYSGTGRNTEAFF
D: TRBD2; J: TRBJ2-7; size: NA; V: TRBV4-1; DNA: TGCGCCAGCAGCCGATCCGGGACTAATTTCTACGAGCAGTACTTC; CDR3: CASSRSGTNFYEQYF
D: NA; J: TRBJ2-7; size: NA; V: TRBV15; DNA: TGTGCCACCAGCAGAGAATCGTACGGTAGCTCCTACGAGCAGTACTTC; CDR3: CATSRESYGSSYEQYF
D: NA; J: TRBJ1-2; size: NA; V: TRBV13; DNA: TGTGCCAGCAGCGACCCGGTGGGCGCAGCCCCGTATGGCTACACCTTC; CDR3: CASSDPVGAAPYGYTF
D: TRBD2; J: TRBJ2-3; size: NA; V: TRBV27; DNA: TGTGCCAGCAGTTCAGCGGGGGCGGGCCCAGATACGCAGTATTTT; CDR3: CASSSAGAGPDTQYF
D: TRBD2; J: TRBJ2-5; size: NA; V: TRBV28; DNA: TGTGCCAGCAGTTCCCGCGGGGGGGAGACCCAGTACTTC; CDR3: CASSSRGGETQYF
D: TRBD2; J: TRBJ2-7; size: NA; V: TRBV13; DNA: TGTGCCAGCAGCTTATGGGGGACTAGCGGTGTCGAGCAGTACTTC; CDR3: CASSLWGTSGVEQYF
D: TRBD1; J: TRBJ2-6; size: NA; V: TRBV4-2; DNA: TGTGCCAGCAGCCCTGACCGGGACAGGGTTTCTGGGGCCAACGTCCTGACTTTC; CDR3: CASSPDRDRVSGANVLTF
D: NA; J: TRBJ1-2; size: NA; V: TRBV28; DNA: TGTGCCAGCAGTTTATACCGGGGTAACTATGGCTACACCTTC; CDR3: CASSLYRGNYGYTF